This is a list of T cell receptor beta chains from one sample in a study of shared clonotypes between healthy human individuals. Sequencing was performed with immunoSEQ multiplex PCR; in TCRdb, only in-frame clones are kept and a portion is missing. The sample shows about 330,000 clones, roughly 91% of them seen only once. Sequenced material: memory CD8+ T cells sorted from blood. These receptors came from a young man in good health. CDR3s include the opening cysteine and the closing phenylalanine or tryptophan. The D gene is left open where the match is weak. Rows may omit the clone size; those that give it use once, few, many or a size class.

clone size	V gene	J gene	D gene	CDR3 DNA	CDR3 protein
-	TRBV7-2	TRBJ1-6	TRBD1	TGTGCCAGCAGCTTGGGACAGGGGTTTTCACCCCTCCACTTT	CASSLGQGFSPLHF
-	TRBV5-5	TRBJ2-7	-	TGTGCCAGCAGCTTTTACGGGATTTCCTACGAGCAGTACTTC	CASSFYGISYEQYF
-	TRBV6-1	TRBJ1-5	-	TGTGCCAGCAGTCCCGCTCGGGGAGGCAATCAGCCCCAGCATTTT	CASSPARGGNQPQHF
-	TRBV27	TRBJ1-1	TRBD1	TGTGCCAGCAGTTTTCTACCCCCGGGACAGGGGAACACTGAAGCTTTCTTT	CASSFLPPGQGNTEAFF
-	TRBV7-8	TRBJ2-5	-	TGTGCCAGCAGCTTAGACAGATTGTACCAAGAGACCCAGTACTTC	CASSLDRLYQETQYF
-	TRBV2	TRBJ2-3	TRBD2	TGTGCCAGCACTAAAGCGGGGGCCTGGTTCACAGATACGCAGTATTTT	CASTKAGAWFTDTQYF
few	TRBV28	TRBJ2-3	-	TGTGCCAGCAGTATCATAGCGGAGGCCACAGATACGCAGTATTTT	CASSIIAEATDTQYF
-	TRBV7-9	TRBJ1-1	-	TGTGCCAGCAGCTTAGGGTGGGCCTTGAACACTGAAGCTTTCTTT	CASSLGWALNTEAFF
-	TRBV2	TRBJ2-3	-	TGTGCCAGCAGACAAACGGGGGTGACACGCACAGATACGCAGTATTTT	CASRQTGVTRTDTQYF
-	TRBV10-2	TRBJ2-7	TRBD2	TGCGCCAGCAGTGAGTTACTAGCGGGGGGCACCGTCTCCTACGAGCAGTACTTC	CASSELLAGGTVSYEQYF
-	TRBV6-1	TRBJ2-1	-	TGTGCCAGCAGTGATTGGTTAGGAGGAAACTACAATGAGCAGTTCTTC	CASSDWLGGNYNEQFF
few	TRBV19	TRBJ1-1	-	TGTGCCAGTGGACCCGGGAGCCAGACACCGAGCGGGAACACTGAAGCTTTCTTT	CASGPGSQTPSGNTEAFF
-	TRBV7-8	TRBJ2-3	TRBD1	TGTGCCAGCAGCTTGGGACAGTCATTGGACACGCAGTATTTT	CASSLGQSLDTQYF
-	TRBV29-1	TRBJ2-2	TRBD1	TGCAGCGTTGAAAGGGGACAGGGGGCGAACACCGGGGAGCTGTTTTTT	CSVERGQGANTGELFF
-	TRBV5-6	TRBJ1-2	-	TGTGCCAGCAGCTTAGCGCTGGGGGCGGATGGCTACACCTTC	CASSLALGADGYTF
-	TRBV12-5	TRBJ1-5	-	TGTGCTAGTGGGGAAGACAGTTATAGCAATCAGCCCCAGCATTTT	CASGEDSYSNQPQHF
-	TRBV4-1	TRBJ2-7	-	TGCGCCAGCAGCGCAGGGGGGCCCACCTACGAGCAGTACTTC	CASSAGGPTYEQYF
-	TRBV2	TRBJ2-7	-	TGTGCCAGCAGTGGGCCGTACGAGCAGTACTTC	CASSGPYEQYF
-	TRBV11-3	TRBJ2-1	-	TGTGCCAGCAGCGCCCCTGGGTACAATGAGCAGTTCTTC	CASSAPGYNEQFF
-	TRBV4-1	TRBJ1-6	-	TGCGCCAGCAGCCAAGAGGGCTATAATTCACCCCTCCACTTT	CASSQEGYNSPLHF
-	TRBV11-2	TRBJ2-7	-	TGTGCCAGCAGGAGGAAGCGAGACTCCTACGAGCAGTACTTC	CASRRKRDSYEQYF
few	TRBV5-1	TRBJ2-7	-	TGCGCCAGCAGCTTGGCACAGGGAATCTCCTACGAGCAGTACTTC	CASSLAQGISYEQYF
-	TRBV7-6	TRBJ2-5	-	TGTGCCAGCAGCTTATCCCGACTGTCCTCCACGGAGACCCAGTACTTC	CASSLSRLSSTETQYF
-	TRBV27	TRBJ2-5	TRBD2	TGTGCCAGCAGCCTATTCTCTAGCGGGAGCCTGGGAGAGACCCAGTACTTC	CASSLFSSGSLGETQYF
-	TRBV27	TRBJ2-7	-	TGTGCCAGCAGTTACTTGGCGGGGCCCAGGCAGTACTTC	CASSYLAGPRQYF
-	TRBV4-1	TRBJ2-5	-	TGCGCCAGCAGCTTACGGGGGATGGATAAGGAGACCCAGTACTTC	CASSLRGMDKETQYF
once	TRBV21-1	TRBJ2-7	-	TGTGCCAGCAAGGTCAACGAGCAGTACTTC	CASKVNEQYF
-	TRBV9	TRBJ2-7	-	TGTGCCAGCAGCGATGAAAGAGGCGAGCAGTACTTC	CASSDERGEQYF
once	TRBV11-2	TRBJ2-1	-	TGTGCCAGCAGCTCCAACGGCAATGAGCAGTTCTTC	CASSSNGNEQFF
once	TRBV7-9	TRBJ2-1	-	TGTGCCAGCAGCTCCAGGGGAGGCGAGCAGTTCTTC	CASSSRGGEQFF
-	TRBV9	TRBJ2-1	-	TGTGCCAGCAGCGTCGACAGCATAATCAATGAGCAGTTCTTC	CASSVDSIINEQFF
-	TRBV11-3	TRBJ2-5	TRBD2	TGTGCCAGCAGCCCTCCGGGAGGAGAGACCCAGTACTTC	CASSPPGGETQYF
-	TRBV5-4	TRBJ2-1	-	TGTGCCAGCAGCTTGGGGCAAGGGGCCTATGAGCAGTTCTTC	CASSLGQGAYEQFF
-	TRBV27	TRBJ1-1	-	TGTGCCAGCAGTCCAGGCCTGCTGAACACTGAAGCTTTCTTT	CASSPGLLNTEAFF
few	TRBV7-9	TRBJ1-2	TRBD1	TGTGCCAGCAGCGAGGGACAGGCTAACTATGGCTACACCTTC	CASSEGQANYGYTF
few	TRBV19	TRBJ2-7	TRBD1	TGTGCCAGTAGTATGGCGACAGGGATTGTCGAGCAGTACTTC	CASSMATGIVEQYF
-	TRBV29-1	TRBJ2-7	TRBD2	TGCAGCGCAGCGACTAGCGGGCTCCTTTACTTC	CSAATSGLLYF
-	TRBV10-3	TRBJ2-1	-	TGTGCCATCAGCCCGGGAGAGGCCTACAATGAGCAGTTCTTC	CAISPGEAYNEQFF
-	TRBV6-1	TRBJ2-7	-	TGTGCCAGCAGTGGGTTCTCAAATAGGAGATCTCGGGACGAGCAGTACTTC	CASSGFSNRRSRDEQYF
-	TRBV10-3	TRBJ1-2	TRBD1	TGTGCCATCAGTGTTCCCGGGACAGGGTATGGCTACACCTTC	CAISVPGTGYGYTF
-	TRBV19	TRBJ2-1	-	TGTGCCAGTAGTATGGGGGCTGGGGGCTTTGAGCAGTTCTTC	CASSMGAGGFEQFF